These T cell receptor beta chains were read from a single sample in a study of tumor-infiltrating lymphocytes in localized non-small cell lung cancer. The table came from immunoSEQ multiplex PCR; TCRdb's copy has only in-frame clones and leaves some out. The repertoire holds roughly 9,000 clones, with about 78% as singletons. Material for sequencing was lung tumor tissue. The origin of the receptors is a human donor with non-small cell lung cancer. Both conserved end residues are part of each CDR3. A D gene is named only where the DNA matches it firmly. Where a row states a size, it is once, few, many or the class of an expanded clone; other rows omit it.

length: 12; V: TRBV5-1; J: TRBJ1-1; size: .; D: .; DNA: TGCGCCAGCAGCTCGGGGGGGACTGAAGCTTTCTTT; CDR3: CASSSGGTEAFF
length: 15; V: TRBV13; J: TRBJ1-4; size: .; D: .; DNA: TGTGCCAGCAGCACAAACAGGGCAACTAATGAAAAACTGTTTTTT; CDR3: CASSTNRATNEKLFF
length: 13; V: TRBV2; J: TRBJ1-5; size: .; D: .; DNA: TGTGCCAGCAGAGTACAACGCAATCAGCCCCAGCATTTT; CDR3: CASRVQRNQPQHF
length: 16; V: TRBV10-3; J: TRBJ1-1; size: .; D: .; DNA: TGTGCCATCAGTGATTTCTTCGACACCGCGGTTGGTGAAGCTTTCTTT; CDR3: CAISDFFDTAVGEAFF
length: 12; V: TRBV29-1; J: TRBJ2-3; size: .; D: TRBD2; DNA: TGCAGCGTTGTGCCCGGGGGGGATACGCAGTATTTT; CDR3: CSVVPGGDTQYF
length: 14; V: TRBV4-3; J: TRBJ2-7; size: once; D: .; DNA: TGCGCCAGCAGCCAAGAGAGGGTCAGATACGAGCAGTACTTC; CDR3: CASSQERVRYEQYF
length: 20; V: TRBV19; J: TRBJ2-6; size: .; D: TRBD2; DNA: TGTGCCAGTACCGATACCGGGACTAGCGGGGGGGCCTCTGGGGCCAACGTCCTGACTTTC; CDR3: CASTDTGTSGGASGANVLTF
length: 15; V: TRBV19; J: TRBJ2-5; size: .; D: TRBD2; DNA: TGTGCCAGTAGTCTCCGCGGGGGGGCGGGGGAGACCCAGTACTTC; CDR3: CASSLRGGAGETQYF
length: 15; V: TRBV27; J: TRBJ2-5; size: .; D: TRBD1; DNA: TGTGCCAGCAGTCCCACGTGGACAGGGGGAGAGACCCAGTACTTC; CDR3: CASSPTWTGGETQYF
length: 15; V: TRBV11-2; J: TRBJ1-4; size: .; D: TRBD1; DNA: TGTGCCAGCAGCAGGGACAGGGAGGATCTGGGGAAACTGTTTTTT; CDR3: CASSRDREDLGKLFF